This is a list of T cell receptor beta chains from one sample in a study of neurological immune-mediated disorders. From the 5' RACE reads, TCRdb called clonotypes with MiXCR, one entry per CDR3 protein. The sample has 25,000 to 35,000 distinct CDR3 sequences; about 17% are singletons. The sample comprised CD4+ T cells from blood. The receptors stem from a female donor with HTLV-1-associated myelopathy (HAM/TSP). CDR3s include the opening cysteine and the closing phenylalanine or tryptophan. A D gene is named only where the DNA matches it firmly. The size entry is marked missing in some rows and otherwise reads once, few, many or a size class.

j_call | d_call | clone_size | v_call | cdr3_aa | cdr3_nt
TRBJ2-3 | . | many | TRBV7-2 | CASTPSRELKYF | TGTGCCAGCACCCCTTCCCGGGAGTTAAAATATTTT
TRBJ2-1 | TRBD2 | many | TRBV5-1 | CASSQLAGAHNEQFF | TGCGCCAGCAGCCAACTAGCGGGAGCTCACAATGAGCAGTTCTTC
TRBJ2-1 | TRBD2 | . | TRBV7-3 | CASSIGTSVIF | TGTGCCAGCAGCATTGGGACTAGCGTAATCTTC
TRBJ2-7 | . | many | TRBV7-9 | CASSSTARVSSYEQYF | TGTGCCAGCAGCTCGACCGCAAGGGTTAGCTCCTACGAGCAGTACTTC
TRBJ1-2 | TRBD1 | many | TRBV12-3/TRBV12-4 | CASSVGQDVTF | TGTGCCAGCAGTGTTGGACAGGACGTCACCTTC
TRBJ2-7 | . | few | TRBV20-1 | CSAWSSSYEQYF | TGCAGCGCCTGGAGCAGCTCCTACGAGCAGTACTTC
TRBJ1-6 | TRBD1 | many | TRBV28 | CASSEGQGINNSPLHF | TGTGCCAGCAGTGAGGGACAGGGGATTAATAATTCACCCCTCCACTTT
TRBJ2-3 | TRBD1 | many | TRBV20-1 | CSAAGTGGSTDTQYF | TGCAGTGCCGCCGGGACAGGGGGAAGCACAGATACGCAGTATTTT
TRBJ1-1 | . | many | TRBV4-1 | CASSQEPHRQGGEAFF | TGCGCCAGCAGCCAAGAACCCCATCGGCAGGGCGGCGAAGCTTTCTTT
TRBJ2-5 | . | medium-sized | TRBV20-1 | CSARDRLGSQETQYF | TGCAGTGCTAGAGACCGCCTAGGGAGCCAAGAGACCCAGTACTTC
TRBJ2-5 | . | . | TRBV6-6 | CANKGGQETQYF | TGTGCCAACAAGGGGGGGCAAGAGACCCAGTACTTC
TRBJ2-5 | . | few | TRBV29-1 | CSVTLPRRGIRPRTQYF | TGCAGCGTAACACTACCCCGGCGCGGGATCCGGCCGAGGACCCAGTACTTC
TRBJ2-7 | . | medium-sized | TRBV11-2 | CASSYGGAYEQYF | TGTGCCAGCAGCTACGGAGGTGCCTACGAGCAGTACTTC
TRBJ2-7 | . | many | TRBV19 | CASSIKQFPPHEQYF | TGTGCCAGTAGTATCAAACAGTTTCCCCCCCACGAGCAGTACTTC
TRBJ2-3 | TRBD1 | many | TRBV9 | CASNRAGGDTQYF | TGTGCCAGCAACCGAGCAGGGGGAGATACGCAGTATTTT
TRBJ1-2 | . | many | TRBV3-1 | CASSPGTTAHYGYTF | TGTGCCAGCAGCCCCGGGACTACGGCGCACTATGGCTACACCTTC
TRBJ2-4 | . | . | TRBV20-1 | CSAGESAKNIQYF | TGCAGTGCGGGGGAGTCGGCCAAAAACATTCAGTACTTC
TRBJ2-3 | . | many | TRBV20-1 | CSARERAPAAQGSTDTQYF | TGCAGTGCTAGAGAACGCGCCCCCGCGGCCCAGGGAAGCACAGATACGCAGTATTTT
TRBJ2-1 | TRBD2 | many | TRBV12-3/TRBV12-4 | CASRFGTSESEQFF | TGTGCCAGCAGGTTCGGGACTAGCGAGAGTGAGCAGTTCTTC
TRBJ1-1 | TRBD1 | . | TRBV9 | CDSSAATGGGGAFF | TGTGACAGCAGCGCTGCGACAGGGGGCGGAGGAGCTTTCTTT
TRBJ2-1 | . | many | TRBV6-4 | CASSDTGFGGEQFF | TGTGCCAGCAGTGACACAGGATTTGGGGGTGAGCAGTTCTTC
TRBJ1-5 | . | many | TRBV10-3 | CAIRDRDSNQPQHF | TGTGCCATCAGGGACCGGGACAGCAATCAGCCCCAGCATTTT
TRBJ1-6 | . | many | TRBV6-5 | CASSTWDSPLHF | TGTGCCAGCAGTACCTGGGATTCACCCCTCCACTTT
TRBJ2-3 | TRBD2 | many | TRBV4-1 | CASSLSGSLTSTDTQYF | TGCGCCAGCAGCCTTAGCGGGAGTCTGACTAGCACAGATACGCAGTATTTT
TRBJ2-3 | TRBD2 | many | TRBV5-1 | CASSSVAGAPDTQYF | TGCGCCAGCAGCTCGGTAGCGGGAGCGCCAGATACGCAGTATTTT
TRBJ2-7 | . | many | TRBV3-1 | CASSDVGYEQYF | TGTGCCAGCAGCGACGTAGGCTACGAGCAGTACTTC
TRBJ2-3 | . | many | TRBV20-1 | CSASRTSGTDTQYF | TGCAGTGCTTCCCGGACATCTGGCACAGATACGCAGTATTTT
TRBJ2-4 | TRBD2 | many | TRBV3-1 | CASSQGSAGVLVGIQYF | TGTGCCAGCAGCCAAGGCTCCGCGGGAGTATTGGTGGGCATTCAGTACTTC
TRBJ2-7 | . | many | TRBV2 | CASSEAPVGSYEQYF | TGTGCCAGCAGTGAAGCCCCGGTGGGATCCTACGAGCAGTACTTC
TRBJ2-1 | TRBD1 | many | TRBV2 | CALRPRHPGTGGTNEQFF | TGTGCCTTAAGACCCCGACACCCCGGGACAGGGGGGACCAATGAGCAGTTCTTC
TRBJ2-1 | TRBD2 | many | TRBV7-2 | CASSLGLADNEQFF | TGTGCCAGCAGCTTAGGTCTAGCGGACAATGAGCAGTTCTTC
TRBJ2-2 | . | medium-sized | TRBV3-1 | CASSQDGGKLFF | TGTGCCAGCAGCCAAGACGGCGGGAAGCTGTTTTTT
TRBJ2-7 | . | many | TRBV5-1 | CASSLFQTYEQYF | TGCGCCAGCAGCTTGTTTCAGACCTACGAGCAGTACTTC
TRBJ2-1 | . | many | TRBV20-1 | CSARDPSGQFF | TGCAGTGCTAGAGATCCCAGCGGGCAGTTCTTC
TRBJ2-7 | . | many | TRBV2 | CASRTRVKGTYEQYF | TGTGCCAGCAGGACCCGGGTCAAAGGGACGTACGAGCAGTACTTC
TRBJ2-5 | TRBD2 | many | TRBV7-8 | CASSPRGDGGWETQYF | TGTGCCAGCAGCCCCCGGGGGGACGGCGGGTGGGAGACCCAGTACTTC
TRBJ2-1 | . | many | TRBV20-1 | CSARRGSTTYNEQFF | TGCAGTGCTAGACGGGGGTCTACTACCTACAATGAGCAGTTCTTC
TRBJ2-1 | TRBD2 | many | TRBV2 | CASILLAGFGNEQFF | TGTGCCAGCATCCTATTAGCGGGATTCGGAAATGAGCAGTTCTTC
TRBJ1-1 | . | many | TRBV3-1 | CASSQWRTEAFF | TGTGCCAGCAGCCAATGGAGGACTGAAGCTTTCTTT
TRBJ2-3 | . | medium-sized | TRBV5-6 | CASSSTDTQYF | TGTGCCAGCAGCAGCACAGATACGCAGTATTTT
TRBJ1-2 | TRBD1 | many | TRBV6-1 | CASRPGQGARYTF | TGTGCCAGCAGACCGGGACAGGGGGCTCGCTACACCTTC
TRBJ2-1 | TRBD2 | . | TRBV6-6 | CASSPRGLAGGNYNEQFF | TGTGCCAGCAGTCCCCGGGGACTAGCGGGGGGGAACTACAATGAGCAGTTCTTC
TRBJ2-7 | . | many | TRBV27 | CASSSPTSGLSYEQYF | TGTGCCAGCAGTTCCCCGACAAGCGGACTCTCCTACGAGCAGTACTTC
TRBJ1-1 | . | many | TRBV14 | CASSRWDLNTEAFF | TGTGCCAGCAGCCGTTGGGACCTGAACACTGAAGCTTTCTTT
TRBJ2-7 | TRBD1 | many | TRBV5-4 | CASSFRDRGNEQYF | TGTGCCAGCAGTTTCCGGGACAGGGGCAACGAGCAGTACTTC
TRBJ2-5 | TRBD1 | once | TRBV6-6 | CASSYSALHRGRQETQYF | TGTGCCAGCAGTTACTCAGCCCTCCACAGGGGCCGACAAGAGACCCAATACTTC
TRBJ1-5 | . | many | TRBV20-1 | CSAGRGRNQPQHF | TGCAGTGCTGGGAGGGGTCGCAATCAGCCCCAGCATTTT
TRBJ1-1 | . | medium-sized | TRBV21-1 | CASSKRELLNTEAFF | TGTGCCAGCAGCAAGCGGGAACTCCTGAACACTGAAGCTTTCTTT
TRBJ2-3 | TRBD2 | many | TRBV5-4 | CASSEKRGAVTDTQYF | TGTGCCAGCAGCGAAAAGCGGGGGGCCGTCACAGATACGCAGTATTTT
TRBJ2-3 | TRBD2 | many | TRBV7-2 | CASSLTSGGGTDTQYF | TGTGCCAGCAGCCTGACTAGCGGGGGGGGCACAGATACGCAGTATTTT
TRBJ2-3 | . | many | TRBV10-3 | CATGGLGTDTQYF | TGTGCCACCGGGGGTCTGGGGACAGATACGCAGTATTTT
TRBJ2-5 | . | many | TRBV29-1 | CSVVSAETQYF | TGCAGCGTGGTGAGCGCGGAGACCCAGTACTTC
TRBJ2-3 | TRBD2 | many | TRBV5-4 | CASRLAGGADTQYF | TGTGCCAGCAGACTAGCGGGGGGGGCAGATACGCAGTATTTT
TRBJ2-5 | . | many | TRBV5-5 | CASSLVGQIQETQYF | TGTGCCAGCAGCTTGGTTGGACAGATCCAAGAGACCCAGTACTTC
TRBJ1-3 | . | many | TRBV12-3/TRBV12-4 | CASSFVQGGNTIYF | TGTGCCAGCAGTTTTGTGCAGGGTGGAAACACCATATATTTT
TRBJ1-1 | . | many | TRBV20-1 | CRSQGINTEAFF | TGCAGGTCACAGGGAATCAACACTGAAGCTTTCTTT
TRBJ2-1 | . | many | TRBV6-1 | CASSEEWGNEQFF | TGTGCCAGCAGTGAAGAGTGGGGAAATGAGCAGTTCTTC
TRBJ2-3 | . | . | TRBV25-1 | CASSGGPGEPRTDTQYF | TGTGCCAGCAGTGGGGGCCCCGGGGAACCTCGCACAGATACACAGTATTTT